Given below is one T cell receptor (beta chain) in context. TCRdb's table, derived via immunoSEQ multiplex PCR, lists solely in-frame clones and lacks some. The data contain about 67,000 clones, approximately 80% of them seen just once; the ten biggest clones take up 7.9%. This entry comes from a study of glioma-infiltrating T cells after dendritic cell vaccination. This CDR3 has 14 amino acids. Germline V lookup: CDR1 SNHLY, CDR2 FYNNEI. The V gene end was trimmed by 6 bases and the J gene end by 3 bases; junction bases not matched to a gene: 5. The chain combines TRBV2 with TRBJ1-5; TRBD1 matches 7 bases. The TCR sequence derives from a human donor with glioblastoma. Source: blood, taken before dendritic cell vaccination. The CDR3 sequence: CASSPGQINQPQHF. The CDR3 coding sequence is TGTGCCAGCAGCCCGGGACAGATCAATCAGCCCCAGCATTTT.